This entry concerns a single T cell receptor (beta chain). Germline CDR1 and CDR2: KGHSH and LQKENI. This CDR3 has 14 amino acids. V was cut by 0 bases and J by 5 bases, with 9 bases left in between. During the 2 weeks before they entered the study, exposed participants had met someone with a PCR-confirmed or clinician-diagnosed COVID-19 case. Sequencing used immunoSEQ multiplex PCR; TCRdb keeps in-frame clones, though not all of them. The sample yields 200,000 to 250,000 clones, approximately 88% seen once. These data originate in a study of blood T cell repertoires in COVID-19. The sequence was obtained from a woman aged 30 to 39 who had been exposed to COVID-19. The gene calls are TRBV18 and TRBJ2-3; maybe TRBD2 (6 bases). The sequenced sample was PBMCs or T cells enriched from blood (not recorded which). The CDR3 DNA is TGTGCCAGCTCACCACCGGGGACTGGAGATACGCAGTATTTT. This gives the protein CASSPPGTGDTQYF.